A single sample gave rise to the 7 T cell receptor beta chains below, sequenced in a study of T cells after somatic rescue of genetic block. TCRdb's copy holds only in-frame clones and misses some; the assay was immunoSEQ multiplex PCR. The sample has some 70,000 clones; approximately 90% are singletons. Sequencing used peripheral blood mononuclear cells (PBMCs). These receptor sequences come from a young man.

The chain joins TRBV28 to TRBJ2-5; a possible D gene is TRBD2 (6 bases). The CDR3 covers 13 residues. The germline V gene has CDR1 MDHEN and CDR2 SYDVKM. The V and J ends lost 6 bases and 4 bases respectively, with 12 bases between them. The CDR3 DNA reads TGTGCCAGCAGCGGGAGATGGGGAGAGACCCAGTACTTC. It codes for CASSGRWGETQYF.

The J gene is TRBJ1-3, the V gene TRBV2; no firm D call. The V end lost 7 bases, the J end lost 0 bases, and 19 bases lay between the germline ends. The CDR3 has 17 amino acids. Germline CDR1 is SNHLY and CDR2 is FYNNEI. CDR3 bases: TGTGCCAGCACTAGTGTTACGGGAGGCATCTCTGGAAACACCATATATTTT. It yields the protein CASTSVTGGISGNTIYF. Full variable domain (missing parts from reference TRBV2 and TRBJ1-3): EPEVTQTPSHQVTQMGQEVILRCVPISNHLYFYWYRQILGQKVEFLVSFYNNEISEKSEIFDDQFSVERPDGSNFTLKIRSTKLEDSAMYFCASTSVTGGISGNTIYFGEGSWLTVV.

This CDR3 is CAWSSDGLSNQPQHF. The CDR3 bases are TGTGCCTGGAGCTCAGACGGCCTTAGCAATCAGCCCCAGCATTTT. J is TRBJ1-5 and V is TRBV30, with D uncertain. There are 15 residues in the CDR3. V was shortened by 3 bases and J by 0 bases, with 12 bases between the two germline ends. The V gene's germline CDR1 is GTSNPN and CDR2 SVGIG (reference sequence). The full variable domain, with the rest looked up from reference TRBV30 and TRBJ1-5, is SQTIHQWPATLVQPVGSPLSLECTVEGTSNPNLYWYRQAAGRGLQLLFYSVGIGQISSEVPQNLSASRPQDRQFILSSKKLLLSDSGFYLCAWSSDGLSNQPQHFGDGTRLSIL.

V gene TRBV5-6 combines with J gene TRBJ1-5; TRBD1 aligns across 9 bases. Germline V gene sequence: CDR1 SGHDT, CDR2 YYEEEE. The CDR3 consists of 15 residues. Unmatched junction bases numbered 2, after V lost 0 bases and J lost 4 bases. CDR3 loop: CASSLGGTGNQPQHF. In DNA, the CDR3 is TGTGCCAGCAGCTTGGGTGGGACAGGGAATCAGCCCCAGCATTTT.

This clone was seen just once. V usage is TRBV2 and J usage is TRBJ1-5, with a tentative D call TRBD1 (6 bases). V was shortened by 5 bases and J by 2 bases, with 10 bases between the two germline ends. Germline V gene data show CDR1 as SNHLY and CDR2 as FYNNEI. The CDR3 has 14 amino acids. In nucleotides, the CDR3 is TGTGCCAGCAGTCGGGACATTGGCAATCAGCCCCAGCATTTT. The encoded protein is CASSRDIGNQPQHF. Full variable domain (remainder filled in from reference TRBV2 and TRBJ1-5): EPEVTQTPSHQVTQMGQEVILRCVPISNHLYFYWYRQILGQKVEFLVSFYNNEISEKSEIFDDQFSVERPDGSNFTLKIRSTKLEDSAMYFCASSRDIGNQPQHFGDGTRLSIL.

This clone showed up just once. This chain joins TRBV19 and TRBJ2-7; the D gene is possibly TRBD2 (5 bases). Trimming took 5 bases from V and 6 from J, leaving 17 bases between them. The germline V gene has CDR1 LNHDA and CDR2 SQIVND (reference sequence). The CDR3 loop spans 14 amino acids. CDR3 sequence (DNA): TGTGCCAGTAGTCCTCGCCCGGGGAATACCGAGCAGTACTTC. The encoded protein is CASSPRPGNTEQYF.

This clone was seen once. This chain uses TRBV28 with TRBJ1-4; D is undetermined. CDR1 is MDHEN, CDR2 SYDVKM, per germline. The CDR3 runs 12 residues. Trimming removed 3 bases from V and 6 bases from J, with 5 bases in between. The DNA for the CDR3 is TGTGCCAGCAGTTTCCTACATGAAAAACTGTTTTTT. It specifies CASSFLHEKLFF.